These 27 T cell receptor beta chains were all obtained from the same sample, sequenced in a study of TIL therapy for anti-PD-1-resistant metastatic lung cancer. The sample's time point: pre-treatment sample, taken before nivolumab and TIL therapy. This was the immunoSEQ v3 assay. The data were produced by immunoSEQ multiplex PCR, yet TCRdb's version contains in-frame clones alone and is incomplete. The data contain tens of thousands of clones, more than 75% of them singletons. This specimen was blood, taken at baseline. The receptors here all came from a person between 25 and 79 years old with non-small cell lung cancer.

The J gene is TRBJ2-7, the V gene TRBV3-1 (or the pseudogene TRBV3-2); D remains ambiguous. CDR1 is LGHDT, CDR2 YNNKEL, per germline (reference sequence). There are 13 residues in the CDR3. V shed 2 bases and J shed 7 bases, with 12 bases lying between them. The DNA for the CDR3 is TGTGCCAGCAGCCAAACCACGATAGGGGAGCAGTACTTC. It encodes CASSQTTIGEQYF.

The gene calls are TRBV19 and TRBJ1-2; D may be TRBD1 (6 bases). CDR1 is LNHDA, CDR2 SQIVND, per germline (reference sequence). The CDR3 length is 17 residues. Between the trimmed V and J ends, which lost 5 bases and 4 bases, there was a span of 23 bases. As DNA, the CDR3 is TGTGCCAGTAGTTCTATACCGGGACAACCCAGACCCTATGGCTACACCTTC. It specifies CASSSIPGQPRPYGYTF.

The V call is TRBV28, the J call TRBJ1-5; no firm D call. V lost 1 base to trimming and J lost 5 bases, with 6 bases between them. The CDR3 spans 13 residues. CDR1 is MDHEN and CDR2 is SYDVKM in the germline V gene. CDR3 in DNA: TGTGCCAGCAGTTTATTAGGGTATCAGCCCCAGCATTTT. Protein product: CASSLLGYQPQHF.

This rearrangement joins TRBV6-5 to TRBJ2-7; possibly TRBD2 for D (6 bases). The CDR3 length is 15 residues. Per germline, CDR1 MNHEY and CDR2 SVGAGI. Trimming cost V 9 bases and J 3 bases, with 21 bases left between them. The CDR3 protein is CASNPPGARFYEQYF. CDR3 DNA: TGTGCCAGTAATCCCCCGGGAGCACGCTTCTACGAGCAGTACTTC.

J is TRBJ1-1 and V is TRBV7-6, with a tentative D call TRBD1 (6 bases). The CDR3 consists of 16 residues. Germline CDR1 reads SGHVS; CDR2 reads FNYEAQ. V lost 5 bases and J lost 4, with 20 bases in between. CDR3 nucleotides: TGTGCCAGCAGCCTAGGGGGAATGGGCGGAGGCACTGAAGCTTTCTTT. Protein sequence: CASSLGGMGGGTEAFF.

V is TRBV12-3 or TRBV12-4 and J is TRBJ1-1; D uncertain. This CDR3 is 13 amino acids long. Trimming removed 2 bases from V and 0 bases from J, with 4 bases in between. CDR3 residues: CASSLSVNTEAFF. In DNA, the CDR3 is TGTGCCAGCAGTTTATCTGTGAACACTGAAGCTTTCTTT.

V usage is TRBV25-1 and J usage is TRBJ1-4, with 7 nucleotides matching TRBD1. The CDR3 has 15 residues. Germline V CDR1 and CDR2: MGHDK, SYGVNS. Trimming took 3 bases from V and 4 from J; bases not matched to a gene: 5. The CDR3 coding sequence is TGTGCCAGCAGTGAGACAGGGAGGAGTAATGAAAAACTGTTTTTT. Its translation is CASSETGRSNEKLFF.

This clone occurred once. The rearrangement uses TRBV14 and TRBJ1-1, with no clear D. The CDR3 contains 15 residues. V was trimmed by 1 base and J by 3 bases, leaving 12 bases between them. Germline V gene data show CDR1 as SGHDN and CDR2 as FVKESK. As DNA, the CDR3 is TGTGCCAGCAGCCAAGGACGGACTATGGACACTGAAGCTTTCTTT. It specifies CASSQGRTMDTEAFF.

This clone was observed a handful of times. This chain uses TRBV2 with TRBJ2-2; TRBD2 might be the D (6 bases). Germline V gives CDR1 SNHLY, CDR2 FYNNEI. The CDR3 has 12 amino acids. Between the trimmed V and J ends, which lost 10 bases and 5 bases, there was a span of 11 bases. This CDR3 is CATETSTGELFF. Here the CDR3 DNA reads TGTGCCACCGAGACTAGTACCGGGGAGCTGTTTTTT.

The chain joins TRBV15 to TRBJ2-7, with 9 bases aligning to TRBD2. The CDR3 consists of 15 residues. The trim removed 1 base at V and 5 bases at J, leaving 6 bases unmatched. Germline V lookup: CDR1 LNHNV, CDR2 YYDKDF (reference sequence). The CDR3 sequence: CATSRVAGGPNEQYF. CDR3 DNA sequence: TGTGCCACCAGCAGAGTTGCGGGGGGGCCCAACGAGCAGTACTTC.

For the CDR3, the DNA is TGCGCCAGCAGCTTGGCCGGACAGGGGAGGGAAGAGACCCAGTACTTC. It yields the protein CASSLAGQGREETQYF. The gene calls are TRBV5-1 and TRBJ2-5; 9 nucleotides align to TRBD1. The CDR3 extends over 16 amino acids. CDR1 and CDR2 from the germline V gene are SGHRS and YFSETQ. V was clipped by 0 bases and J by 3 bases; unmatched bases: 6.

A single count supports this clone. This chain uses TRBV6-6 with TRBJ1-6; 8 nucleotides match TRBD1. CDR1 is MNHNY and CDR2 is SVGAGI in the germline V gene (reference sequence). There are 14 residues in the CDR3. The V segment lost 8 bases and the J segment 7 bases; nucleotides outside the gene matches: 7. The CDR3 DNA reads TGTGCCAGCTGGGAGGGACAGGTCAATTCACCCCTCCACTTT. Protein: CASWEGQVNSPLHF.

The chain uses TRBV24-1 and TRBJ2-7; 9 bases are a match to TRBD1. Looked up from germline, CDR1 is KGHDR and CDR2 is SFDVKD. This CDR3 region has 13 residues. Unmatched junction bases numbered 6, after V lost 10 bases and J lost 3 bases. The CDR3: CATRDRVGYEQYF. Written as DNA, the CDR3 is TGTGCCACGCGGGACAGGGTAGGCTACGAGCAGTACTTC.

The CDR3 region has the DNA TGTGCCAGCAGGTTCCCCAACTCCTACGAGCAGTACTTC. Protein sequence: CASRFPNSYEQYF. The V and J genes are TRBV13 and TRBJ2-7; D ambiguous. The length of the CDR3 is 13 residues. The germline V gene encodes CDR1 PRHDT and CDR2 FYEKMQ (reference sequence). Trimming took off 6 bases at V and 0 bases at J, with 9 bases between the two ends.

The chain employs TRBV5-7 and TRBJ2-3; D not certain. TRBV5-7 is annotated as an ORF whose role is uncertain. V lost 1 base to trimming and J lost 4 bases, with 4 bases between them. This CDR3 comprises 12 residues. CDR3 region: CASSLRADTQYF. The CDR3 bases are TGTGCCAGCAGCTTGAGGGCAGATACGCAGTATTTT.

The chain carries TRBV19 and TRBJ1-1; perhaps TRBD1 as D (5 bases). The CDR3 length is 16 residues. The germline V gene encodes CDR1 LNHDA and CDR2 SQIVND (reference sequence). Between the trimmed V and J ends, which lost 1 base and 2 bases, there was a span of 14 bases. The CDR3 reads CASSIGSAGLNTEAFF. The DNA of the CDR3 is TGTGCCAGTAGTATAGGATCGGCAGGGCTAAACACTGAAGCTTTCTTT.

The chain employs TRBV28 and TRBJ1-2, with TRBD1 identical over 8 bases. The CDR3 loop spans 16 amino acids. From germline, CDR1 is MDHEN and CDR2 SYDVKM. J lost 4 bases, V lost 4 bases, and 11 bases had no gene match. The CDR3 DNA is TGTGCCAGCAGTTACTCATCAGGGGGCCTGGGCTATGGCTACACCTTC. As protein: CASSYSSGGLGYGYTF.

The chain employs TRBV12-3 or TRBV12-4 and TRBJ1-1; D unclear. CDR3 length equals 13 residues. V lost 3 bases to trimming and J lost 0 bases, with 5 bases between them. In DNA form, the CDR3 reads TGTGCCAGCAGTTTTGCCGTGAACACTGAAGCTTTCTTT. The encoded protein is CASSFAVNTEAFF.

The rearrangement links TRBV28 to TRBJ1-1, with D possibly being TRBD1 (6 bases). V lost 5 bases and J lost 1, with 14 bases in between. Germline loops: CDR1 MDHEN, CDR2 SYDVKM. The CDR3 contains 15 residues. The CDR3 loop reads CASSPRGGPNTEAFF. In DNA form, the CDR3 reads TGTGCCAGCAGTCCAAGGGGGGGCCCGAACACTGAAGCTTTCTTT.

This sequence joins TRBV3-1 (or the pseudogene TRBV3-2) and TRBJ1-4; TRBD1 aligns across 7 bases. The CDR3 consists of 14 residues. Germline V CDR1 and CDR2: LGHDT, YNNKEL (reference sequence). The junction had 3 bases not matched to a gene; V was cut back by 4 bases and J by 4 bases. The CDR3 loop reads CASSRTGDNEKLFF. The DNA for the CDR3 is TGTGCCAGCAGCCGGACAGGAGATAATGAAAAACTGTTTTTT.

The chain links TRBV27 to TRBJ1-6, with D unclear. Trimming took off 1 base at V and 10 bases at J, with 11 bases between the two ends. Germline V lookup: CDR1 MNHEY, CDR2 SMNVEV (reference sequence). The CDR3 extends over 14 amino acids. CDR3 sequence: CASSLLQNGSPLHF. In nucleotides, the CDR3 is TGTGCCAGCAGTTTATTGCAGAACGGGTCACCCCTCCACTTT.

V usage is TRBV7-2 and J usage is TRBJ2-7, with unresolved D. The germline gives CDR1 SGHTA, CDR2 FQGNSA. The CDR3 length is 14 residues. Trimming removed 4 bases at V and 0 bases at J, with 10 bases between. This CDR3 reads CASSSEKVSYEQYF. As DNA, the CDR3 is TGTGCCAGCAGCTCGGAAAAGGTCTCCTACGAGCAGTACTTC.

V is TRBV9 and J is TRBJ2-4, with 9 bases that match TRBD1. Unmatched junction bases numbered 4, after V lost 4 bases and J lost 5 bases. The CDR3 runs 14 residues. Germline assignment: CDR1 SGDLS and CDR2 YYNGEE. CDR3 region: CASSPRTGENIQYF. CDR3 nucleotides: TGTGCCAGCAGCCCCCGGACAGGGGAAAACATTCAGTACTTC.

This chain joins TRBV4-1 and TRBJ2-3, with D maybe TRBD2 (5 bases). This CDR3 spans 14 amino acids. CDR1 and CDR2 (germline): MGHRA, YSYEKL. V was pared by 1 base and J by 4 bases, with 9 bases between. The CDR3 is CASSQVGVPDTQYF. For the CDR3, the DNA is TGCGCCAGCAGCCAAGTCGGGGTCCCAGATACGCAGTATTTT.

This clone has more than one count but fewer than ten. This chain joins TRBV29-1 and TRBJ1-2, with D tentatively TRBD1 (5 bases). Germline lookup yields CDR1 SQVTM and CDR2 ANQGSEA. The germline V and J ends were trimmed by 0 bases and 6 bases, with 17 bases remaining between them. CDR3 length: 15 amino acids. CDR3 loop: CSVEDQGYNYNGYTF. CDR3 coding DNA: TGCAGCGTTGAAGATCAGGGCTATAACTATAATGGCTACACCTTC.

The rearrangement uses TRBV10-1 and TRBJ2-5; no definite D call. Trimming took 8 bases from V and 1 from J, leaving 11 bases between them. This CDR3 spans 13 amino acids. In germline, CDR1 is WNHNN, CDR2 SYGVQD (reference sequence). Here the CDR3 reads CASAGASQETQYF. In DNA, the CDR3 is TGCGCCAGCGCAGGAGCAAGCCAAGAGACCCAGTACTTC.

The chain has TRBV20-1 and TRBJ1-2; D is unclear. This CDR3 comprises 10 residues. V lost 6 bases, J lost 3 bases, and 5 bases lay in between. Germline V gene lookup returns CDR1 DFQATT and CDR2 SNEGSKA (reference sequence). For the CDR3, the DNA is TGCAGTGCCCTGGACTATGGCTACACCTTC. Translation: CSALDYGYTF.